The 26 T cell receptor beta chains listed next were all sequenced from one sample in a study of control samples from healthy donors and cancer patients (TCRdb year 2020). The library was prepared using the immunoSEQ multiplex PCR assay. The table comes from immuneACCESS by way of TCRdb, which keeps in-frame sequences with V and J called. Part of the clones is missing from these tables; in studies checked, under half for an unresolved V gene and the rest for unknown reasons. The sample table lists under 150,000 clones, around 85% of them with a count of one. The top ten constitute approximately 9% of the sample. Sample: blood. These receptor sequences come from a woman between 25 and 40 years old in good health.

The V call is TRBV25-1, the J call TRBJ1-2; D is perhaps TRBD1 (5 bases). The CDR3 loop spans 14 amino acids. The germline gives CDR1 MGHDK, CDR2 SYGVNS. Trimming took off 3 bases at V and 6 bases at J, with 14 bases between the two ends. The CDR3 DNA is TGTGCCAGCAGTGATGGTGTCAGGGTGGATGGCTACACCTTC. As protein: CASSDGVRVDGYTF.

This chain uses TRBV14 with TRBJ2-1; D not certain. V was shortened by 1 base and J by 4 bases, with 17 bases between the two germline ends. From germline, CDR1 is SGHDN and CDR2 FVKESK. This CDR3 region has 17 residues. Written as DNA, the CDR3 is TGTGCCAGCAGCCAAGTCAGACCTTGGACCGTATACAATGAGCAGTTCTTC. Translation: CASSQVRPWTVYNEQFF.

The chain has TRBV5-1 and TRBJ2-2; D gene ambiguous. Germline V lookup: CDR1 SGHRS, CDR2 YFSETQ. V lost 1 base and J 1 base, leaving 8 bases between the germline ends. This CDR3 spans 15 amino acids. The CDR3 bases are TGCGCCAGCAGCTTGTATTTCGGGAACACCGGGGAGCTGTTTTTT. It codes for CASSLYFGNTGELFF.

A few counts support this clone. The chain is built from TRBV2 and TRBJ2-7, with 9 positions matching TRBD2. The germline gives CDR1 SNHLY, CDR2 FYNNEI. CDR3 size: 15 residues. V lost 6 bases to trimming and J lost 2 bases; unmatched junction nucleotides: 8. The CDR3 sequence: CASRVSGSKPYEQYF. The CDR3 nucleotides are TGTGCCAGCAGGGTTAGCGGGAGTAAACCCTACGAGCAGTACTTC. Full variable domain (rest looked up from reference TRBV2 and TRBJ2-7): EPEVTQTPSHQVTQMGQEVILRCVPISNHLYFYWYRQILGQKVEFLVSFYNNEISEKSEIFDDQFSVERPDGSNFTLKIRSTKLEDSAMYFCASRVSGSKPYEQYFGPGTRLTVT.

V gene TRBV27 combines with J gene TRBJ1-5; D not resolved. CDR1 is MNHEY, CDR2 SMNVEV, per germline (reference sequence). Deletions cut 0 bases from V and 4 bases from J, with 10 bases between. This CDR3 is 15 amino acids long. CDR3 sequence reads: CASSLSAFLNQPQHF. CDR3 in DNA: TGTGCCAGCAGTTTATCGGCATTTTTAAATCAGCCCCAGCATTTT.

This sequence joins TRBV4-1 and TRBJ1-6; TRBD1 matches 7 bases. In germline, CDR1 is MGHRA, CDR2 YSYEKL. This CDR3 spans 16 amino acids. The ends lost 1 base at V and 6 bases at J; junction bases unmatched: 6. CDR3 in DNA: TGCGCCAGCAGCCAAGTTCCGGGACAGTTTAATTCACCCCTCCACTTT. Its protein is CASSQVPGQFNSPLHF.

The V call is TRBV20-1, the J call TRBJ2-7; D ambiguous. The CDR3 length is 11 residues. Germline V gives CDR1 DFQATT, CDR2 SNEGSKA (reference sequence). V gave up 5 bases and J gave up 7 bases, with 12 bases separating them. CDR3 sequence reads: CSALSSLEQYF. CDR3 nucleotide sequence: TGCAGTGCTCTCTCTTCTCTGGAGCAGTACTTC.

The table lists this clone with a few counts. The genes are TRBV7-9 and TRBJ1-2, with 8 bases aligning to TRBD1. V lost 2 bases, J lost 8 bases, and 10 bases stayed unmatched. Germline CDR1 and CDR2: SEHNR and FQNEAQ (reference sequence). The CDR3 loop spans 15 amino acids. CDR3 in amino acids: CASSLLTGDGGGYTF. The DNA of the CDR3 is TGTGCCAGCAGCTTATTGACAGGGGACGGCGGAGGCTACACCTTC.

Details on this clone: Other nucleotide sequences in the sample specify the same CDR3. V is TRBV7-8 and J is TRBJ2-7; no reliable D call. Germline CDR1 reads SGHVS; CDR2 reads FQNEAQ. V was trimmed by 2 bases and J by 0 bases, leaving 5 bases between them. CDR3 length equals 13 residues. CDR3 bases: TGTGCCAGCAGCTTATACGCCTCCTACGAGCAGTACTTC. Residues: CASSLYASYEQYF.

This clone was recorded once. The chain carries TRBV5-6 and TRBJ2-2; 9 bases match TRBD2. The CDR3 contains 15 residues. V shed 6 bases and J 7 bases; nucleotides not matched to a gene: 10. Germline V gene lookup returns CDR1 SGHDT and CDR2 YYEEEE. The CDR3 protein is CASTRGREGGGELFF. The CDR3 bases are TGTGCCAGCACCCGCGGGCGGGAGGGTGGCGGGGAGCTGTTTTTT.

The J gene is TRBJ2-2, the V gene TRBV9; 12 bases agree with TRBD1. Germline assignment: CDR1 SGDLS and CDR2 YYNGEE. Unmatched junction bases numbered 9, after V lost 3 bases and J lost 6 bases. The CDR3 extends over 17 amino acids. CDR3 protein: CASSGPGTGGIPGELFF. The CDR3 nucleotides are TGTGCCAGCAGCGGACCCGGGACAGGGGGCATTCCCGGGGAGCTGTTTTTT.

The CDR3 DNA follows: TGTGCCAACCGGCTTTCGCACACCGGGGAGCTGTTTTTT. Translation: CANRLSHTGELFF. The chain is built from TRBV2 and TRBJ2-2; D uncertain. The CDR3 totals 13 residues. Germline V CDR1 and CDR2: SNHLY, FYNNEI. The ends were cut back, 10 bases at V and 3 bases at J, with 12 bases in the middle.

The V call is TRBV29-1, the J call TRBJ2-1, with D maybe TRBD2 (5 bases). V was pared by 3 bases and J by 6 bases, with 18 bases between. The CDR3 runs to 15 residues. CDR1 and CDR2 (germline): SQVTM, ANQGSEA. CDR3 residues: CSVDLTRSGRNEQFF. CDR3 bases: TGCAGCGTTGACCTCACTAGATCCGGGCGCAATGAGCAGTTCTTC.

This rearrangement joins TRBV10-1 to TRBJ2-1; 7 bases fit TRBD1. Losses at the gene ends were 2 bases for V and 5 bases for J; bases not matched to a gene: 6. Germline loops: CDR1 WNHNN, CDR2 SYGVQD (reference sequence). CDR3 length: 15 residues. Written as DNA, the CDR3 is TGCGCCAGCAGTGAGGCCGGGACAGCTGACAATGAGCAGTTCTTC. It is translated as CASSEAGTADNEQFF.

The V and J genes are TRBV28 and TRBJ1-2; TRBD1 matches at 8 bases. J gave up 6 bases and V 2 bases, and 2 bases lay outside the gene matches. Germline-derived CDR1 and CDR2 are MDHEN and SYDVKM. The CDR3 length is 13 residues. CDR3 residues: CASSLAGGDGYTF. DNA of the CDR3: TGTGCCAGCAGTTTAGCAGGGGGCGATGGCTACACCTTC.

The V gene is TRBV4-1, the J gene TRBJ2-7, with D unclear. The CDR3 covers 15 residues. Trimming took off 0 bases at V and 0 bases at J, with 9 bases between the two ends. Germline V gene lookup returns CDR1 MGHRA and CDR2 YSYEKL. The CDR3 is CASSQDSRSSYEQYF. The CDR3 coding sequence is TGCGCCAGCAGCCAAGATTCCCGATCCTCCTACGAGCAGTACTTC.

V and J are TRBV5-1 and TRBJ2-7; D is possibly TRBD1 or TRBD2 (5 bases each). V was trimmed by 0 bases and J by 3 bases, leaving 10 bases between them. CDR3 size: 14 residues. Germline V lookup: CDR1 SGHRS, CDR2 YFSETQ. CDR3 sequence: CASSLVPGSYEQYF. CDR3 nucleotide sequence: TGCGCCAGCAGCTTGGTTCCAGGGAGCTACGAGCAGTACTTC.

V is TRBV24-1 and J is TRBJ2-1; D is unclear. V was cut by 3 bases and J by 4 bases, with 6 bases left in between. CDR1 is KGHDR and CDR2 is SFDVKD in the germline V gene. The CDR3 covers 13 residues. CDR3 loop: CATSDKHYNEQFF. CDR3 nucleotides: TGTGCCACCAGTGATAAGCATTACAATGAGCAGTTCTTC.

V gene TRBV12-3 or TRBV12-4 combines with J gene TRBJ1-2; D ambiguous. Trimming pared 4 bases from V and 4 bases from J, leaving 10 bases between. The CDR3 consists of 13 residues. Written as DNA, the CDR3 is TGTGCCAGCAGTTCGCAGGCGGGCTATGGCTACACCTTC. Protein sequence: CASSSQAGYGYTF.

J is TRBJ1-4 and V is TRBV6-5, with a tentative D call TRBD1 (6 bases). Germline loops: CDR1 MNHEY, CDR2 SVGAGI. The CDR3 has 14 residues. V was pared by 5 bases and J by 3 bases, with 10 bases between. CDR3 sequence (DNA): TGTGCCAGCAGTCCGACAGGTCCTAATGAAAAACTGTTTTTT. This codes for CASSPTGPNEKLFF.

The chain recombines TRBV7-2 with TRBJ1-2; D remains ambiguous. Between the trimmed V and J ends, which lost 7 bases and 1 base, there was a span of 10 bases. The CDR3 length is 13 residues. In germline, CDR1 is SGHTA, CDR2 FQGNSA. This CDR3 reads CASTPGRNYGYTF. Here the CDR3 DNA reads TGTGCCAGCACCCCCGGACGTAACTATGGCTACACCTTC.

The CDR3 nucleotides read TGTGCCAGCAGCTTAGCACCGAGCACAGATACGCAGTATTTT. This encodes CASSLAPSTDTQYF. The chain is built from TRBV7-6 and TRBJ2-3; D is ambiguous. CDR3 size: 14 residues. Germline CDR1 reads SGHVS; CDR2 reads FNYEAQ. V gave up 0 bases and J gave up 0 bases, with 4 bases separating them.

This clone was recorded only once. The J gene is TRBJ2-2, the V gene TRBV15, with D tentatively TRBD1 or TRBD2 (5 bases each). Germline V CDR1 and CDR2: LNHNV, YYDKDF (reference sequence). This CDR3 spans 15 amino acids. The germline V and J ends were trimmed by 0 bases and 7 bases, with 12 bases remaining between them. Here the CDR3 reads CATSRERGLVGELFF. The CDR3 DNA is TGTGCCACCAGCAGAGAACGGGGCTTGGTCGGGGAGCTGTTTTTT.

The V call is TRBV28, the J call TRBJ1-6; no definite D call. The CDR3 length is 15 residues. The germline gives CDR1 MDHEN, CDR2 SYDVKM. Trimming removed 5 bases from V and 4 bases from J, with 12 bases in between. CDR3 nucleotides: TGTGCCAGCAGTGCCCTGATAGGGTATAATTCACCCCTCCACTTT. Its translation: CASSALIGYNSPLHF.

This clone was detected only once. The chain is built from TRBV2 and TRBJ2-7; D unresolved. The CDR3 has 11 residues. The V gene's germline CDR1 is SNHLY and CDR2 FYNNEI. V dropped 6 bases and J dropped 12 bases, with 15 bases sitting between them. The CDR3 reads CASSPGSLTYF. As DNA, the CDR3 is TGTGCCAGCAGCCCCGGATCCTTGACGTACTTC.

This rearrangement joins TRBV18 to TRBJ2-7; D call uncertain. The CDR3 has 14 residues. Germline CDR1 is KGHSH and CDR2 is LQKENI. V gave up 1 base and J gave up 0 bases, with 7 bases separating them. In DNA form, the CDR3 reads TGTGCCAGCTCACCACAAAGTTCCTCCTACGAGCAGTACTTC. Translating gives CASSPQSSSYEQYF. Together with reference TRBV18 and TRBJ2-7, the CDR3 gives the full variable domain: NAGVMQNPRHLVRRRGQEARLRCSPMKGHSHVYWYRQLPEEGLKFMVYLQKENIIDESGMPKERFSAEFPKEGPSILRIQQVVRGDSAAYFCASSPQSSSYEQYFGPGTRLTVT.